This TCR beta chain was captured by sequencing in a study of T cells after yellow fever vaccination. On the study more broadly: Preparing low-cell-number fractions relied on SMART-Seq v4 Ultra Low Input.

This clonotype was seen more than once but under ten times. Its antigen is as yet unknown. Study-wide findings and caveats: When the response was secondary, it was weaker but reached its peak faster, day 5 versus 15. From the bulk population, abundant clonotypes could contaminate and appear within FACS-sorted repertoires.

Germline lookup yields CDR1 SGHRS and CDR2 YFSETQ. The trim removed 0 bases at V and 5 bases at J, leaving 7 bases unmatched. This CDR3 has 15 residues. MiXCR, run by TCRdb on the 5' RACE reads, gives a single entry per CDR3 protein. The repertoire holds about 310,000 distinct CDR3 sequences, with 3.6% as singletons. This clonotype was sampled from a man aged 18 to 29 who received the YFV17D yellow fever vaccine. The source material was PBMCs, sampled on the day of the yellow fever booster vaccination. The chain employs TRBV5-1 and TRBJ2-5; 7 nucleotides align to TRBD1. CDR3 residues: CASSLGDSSGETQYF. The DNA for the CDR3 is TGCGCCAGCAGCTTGGGGGACAGCTCCGGGGAGACCCAGTACTTC.